The 7 T cell receptor beta chains below come from one sample, sequenced in a study of metastatic and nonmetastatic thyroid tumors (dated by TCRdb to about 2020). Library generation was performed with PCR. Sequencer: Illumina HiSeq 4000. TCRdb handled the public reads itself, with Q25 trimming in fastp and clone calling in MiXCR, and kept productive beta chains. In this sample the table shows around 17,000 clones, around 13% of which occur a single time. About 15% of the sample is held by the ten biggest clonotypes. None of the patients had been given any treatment before thyroid surgery. The sample consisted of tumor tissue. These receptors were collected from a female donor with papillary thyroid cancer or a benign thyroid nodule (not recorded which). Some clones in this sample may be carry-over from other donors' samples.

This clone was detected ten times or more. The chain combines TRBV11-2 with TRBJ1-2; no clear D gene. This CDR3 spans 13 amino acids. Trimming removed 2 bases at V and 8 bases at J, with 12 bases between. Per the germline V gene, CDR1 is SGHAT and CDR2 is FQNNGV. The CDR3 loop is CASSLNLGKGYTF. CDR3 nucleotide sequence: TGTGCCAGCAGCTTAAACCTAGGGAAGGGCTACACCTTC.

This clone was found many times. V and J are TRBV28 and TRBJ2-2; 8 bases map to TRBD2. The CDR3 is 18 residues long. CDR1 and CDR2 from the germline V gene are MDHEN and SYDVKM. Trimming removed 4 bases from V and 4 bases from J; junction bases left unmatched: 14. CDR3 in amino acids: CASSSLTSSSGGTGELFF. The CDR3 bases are TGTGCCAGCAGTTCGCTGACTAGCTCAAGCGGGGGCACCGGGGAGCTGTTTTTT.

This clone was counted a few times. This may arise from a read error, as a much more abundant clone is one base away. The rearrangement links TRBV19 to TRBJ2-5; 7 bases line up with TRBD1. The V gene's germline CDR1 is LNHDA and CDR2 SQIVND (reference sequence). The CDR3 totals 16 residues. V trimming: 9 bases; J trimming: 4 bases; junction bases outside the gene matches: 17. The chain's CDR3 is CASRPLSGQSRETQYF. The CDR3 region has the DNA TGTGCCAGCCGCCCCCTTTCGGGACAGAGCCGAGAGACCCAGTACTTC.

This clone was observed many times. This rearrangement joins TRBV6-1 to TRBJ1-3; D uncertain. Germline V gene lookup returns CDR1 MNHNS and CDR2 SASEGT. Trimming took off 5 bases at V and 0 bases at J, with 8 bases between the two ends. The length of the CDR3 is 14 residues. DNA for the CDR3: TGTGCCAGCAGTCCGCTAAGCTCTGGAAACACCATATATTTT. This gives the protein CASSPLSSGNTIYF.

This clone was counted at least ten times. The chain employs TRBV6-5 and TRBJ2-5; possible D gene TRBD2, 6 bases. Germline V CDR1 and CDR2: MNHEY, SVGAGI. V gave up 2 bases and J gave up 2 bases, with 18 bases separating them. The CDR3 extends over 17 amino acids. CDR3 in DNA: TGTGCCAGCAGTTACGGGACTCCCCAGATGAGGCAAGAGACCCAGTACTTC. It is translated as CASSYGTPQMRQETQYF.

Judged by abundance, this clone is medium-sized. V and J are TRBV20-1 and TRBJ2-7; D is tentatively TRBD1 or TRBD2 (5 bases each). The CDR3 is 16 residues long. The germline V gene has CDR1 DFQATT and CDR2 SNEGSKA (reference sequence). Trimming took 1 base from V and 1 from J, leaving 17 bases between them. Here the CDR3 reads CSARAPGAPTSYEQYF. The CDR3 coding sequence is TGCAGTGCTAGAGCCCCCGGGGCACCAACTTCCTACGAGCAGTACTTC.

This clone has at least ten counts. Other nucleotide sequences in the sample specify the same CDR3. This rearrangement joins TRBV7-8 to TRBJ2-1; D gene ambiguous. CDR3 length: 16 amino acids. Trimming cost V 2 bases and J 5 bases, with 16 bases left between them. Germline CDR1 is SGHVS and CDR2 is FQNEAQ. The CDR3, as DNA: TGTGCCAGCAGCTTACGGCTAGGAAGAGAAAACAATGAGCAGTTCTTC. Translated: CASSLRLGRENNEQFF. Filled out from reference TRBV7-8 and TRBJ2-1, the complete variable domain reads GAGVSQSPRYKVAKRGQDVALRCDPISGHVSLFWYQQALGQGPEFLTYFQNEAQLDKSGLPSDRFFAERPEGSVSTLKIQRTQQEDSAVYLCASSLRLGRENNEQFFGPGTRLTVL.